This TCR beta chain was identified in a study of T cells in Graves' hyperthyroidism and ophthalmopathy. Study overall: Peripheral blood specimens were obtained at initial diagnosis, prior to any treatment.

This clonotype has a handful of counts. Germline V lookup: CDR1 KGHDR, CDR2 SFDVKD. The CDR3 runs 12 residues. J gave up 6 bases and V 5 bases, and 0 bases lay outside the gene matches. The TCR beta CDR3 regions underwent amplification using RNA transcripts as the source. Initially, a first-round RT-PCR of the TCR CDR3 employed the HTBI primer set. TCRdb redid the calling of the multiplex PCR reads with MiXCR, one entry per CDR3 protein. The sample contains approximately 630,000 distinct CDR3 sequences, around 16% of which appear only once. Sequences were obtained from blood. The source of this sequence is a woman in her thirties with Graves' hyperthyroidism. This chain links TRBV24-1 with TRBJ2-7; TRBD2 aligns across 10 bases. The CDR3 sequence is CATSASGSEQYF. CDR3 DNA sequence: TGTGCCACCAGTGCTAGCGGGAGCGAGCAGTACTTC.